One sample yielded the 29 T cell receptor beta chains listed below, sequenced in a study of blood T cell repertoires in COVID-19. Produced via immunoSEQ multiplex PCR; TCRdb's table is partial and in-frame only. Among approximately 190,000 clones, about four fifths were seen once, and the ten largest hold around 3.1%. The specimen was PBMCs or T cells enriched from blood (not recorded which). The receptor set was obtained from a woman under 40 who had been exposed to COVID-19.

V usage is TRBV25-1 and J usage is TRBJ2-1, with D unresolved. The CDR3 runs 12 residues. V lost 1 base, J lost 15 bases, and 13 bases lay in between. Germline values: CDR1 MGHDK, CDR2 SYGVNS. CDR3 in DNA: TGTGCCAGCAGTGAATTTGAGGCCGTCTGGTTCTTC. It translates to CASSEFEAVWFF. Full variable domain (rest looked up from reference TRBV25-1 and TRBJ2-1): EADIYQTPRYLVIGTGKKITLECSQTMGHDKMYWYQQDPGMELHLIHYSYGVNSTEKGDLSSESTVSRIRTEHFPLTLESARPSHTSQYLCASSEFEAVWFFGPGTRLTVL.

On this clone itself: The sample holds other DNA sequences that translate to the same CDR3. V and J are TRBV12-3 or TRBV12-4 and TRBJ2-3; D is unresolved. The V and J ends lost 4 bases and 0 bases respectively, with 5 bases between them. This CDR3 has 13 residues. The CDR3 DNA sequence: TGTGCCAGCAGTTCCACTAGCACAGATACGCAGTATTTT. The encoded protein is CASSSTSTDTQYF.

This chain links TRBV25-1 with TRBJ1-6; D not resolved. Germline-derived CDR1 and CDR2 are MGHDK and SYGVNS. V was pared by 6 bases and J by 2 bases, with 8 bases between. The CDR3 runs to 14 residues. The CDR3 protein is CASREKPYNSPLHF. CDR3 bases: TGTGCCAGCAGGGAAAAGCCCTATAATTCACCCCTCCACTTT.

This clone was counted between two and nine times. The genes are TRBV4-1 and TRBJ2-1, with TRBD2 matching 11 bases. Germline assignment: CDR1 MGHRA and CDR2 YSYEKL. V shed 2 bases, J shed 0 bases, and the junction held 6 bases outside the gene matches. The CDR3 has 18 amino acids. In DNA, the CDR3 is TGCGCCAGCAGCCAAAGACTAGCGGGGTCGAGCTCCTACAATGAGCAGTTCTTC. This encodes CASSQRLAGSSSYNEQFF.

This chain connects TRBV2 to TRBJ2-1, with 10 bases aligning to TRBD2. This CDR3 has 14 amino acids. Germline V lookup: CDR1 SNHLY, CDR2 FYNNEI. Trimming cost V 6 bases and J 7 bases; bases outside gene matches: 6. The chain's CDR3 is CASRASGGPNEQFF. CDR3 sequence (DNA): TGTGCCAGCAGGGCTAGCGGGGGACCGAATGAGCAGTTCTTC. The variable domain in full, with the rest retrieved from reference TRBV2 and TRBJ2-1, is EPEVTQTPSHQVTQMGQEVILRCVPISNHLYFYWYRQILGQKVEFLVSFYNNEISEKSEIFDDQFSVERPDGSNFTLKIRSTKLEDSAMYFCASRASGGPNEQFFGPGTRLTVL.

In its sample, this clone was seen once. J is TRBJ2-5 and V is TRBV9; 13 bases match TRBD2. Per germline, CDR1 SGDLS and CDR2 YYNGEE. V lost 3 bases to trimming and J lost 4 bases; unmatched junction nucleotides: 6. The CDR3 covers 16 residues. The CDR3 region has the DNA TGTGCCAGCAGCGAGGGGGGACTAGCGGGGACAGAGACCCAGTACTTC. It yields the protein CASSEGGLAGTETQYF.

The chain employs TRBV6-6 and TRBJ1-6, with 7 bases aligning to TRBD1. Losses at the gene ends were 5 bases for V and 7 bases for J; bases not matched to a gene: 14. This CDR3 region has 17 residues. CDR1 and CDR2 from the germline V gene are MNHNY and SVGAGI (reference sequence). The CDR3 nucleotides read TGTGCCAGCAGTCCCGTTCTGGACAGGCAGGGGAATTCACCCCTCCACTTT. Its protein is CASSPVLDRQGNSPLHF.

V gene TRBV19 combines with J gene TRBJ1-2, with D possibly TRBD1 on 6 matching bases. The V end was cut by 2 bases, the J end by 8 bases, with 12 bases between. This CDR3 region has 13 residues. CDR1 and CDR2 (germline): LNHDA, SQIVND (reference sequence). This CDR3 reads CASSISGGRGYTF. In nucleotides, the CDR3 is TGTGCCAGTAGTATATCTGGGGGCCGGGGCTACACCTTC.

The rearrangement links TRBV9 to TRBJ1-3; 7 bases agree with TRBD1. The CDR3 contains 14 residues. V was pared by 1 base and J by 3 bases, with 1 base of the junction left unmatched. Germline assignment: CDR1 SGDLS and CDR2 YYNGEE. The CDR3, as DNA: TGTGCCAGCAGCGTAAGGGGGCTTGGAAACACCATATATTTT. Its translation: CASSVRGLGNTIYF.

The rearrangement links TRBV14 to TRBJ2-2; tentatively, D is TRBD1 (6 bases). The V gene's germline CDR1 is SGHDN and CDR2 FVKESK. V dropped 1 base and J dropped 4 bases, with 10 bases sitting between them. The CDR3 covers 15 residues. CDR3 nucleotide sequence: TGTGCCAGCAGCCAAGGCCCAGGGGCCACCGGGGAGCTGTTTTTT. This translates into CASSQGPGATGELFF.

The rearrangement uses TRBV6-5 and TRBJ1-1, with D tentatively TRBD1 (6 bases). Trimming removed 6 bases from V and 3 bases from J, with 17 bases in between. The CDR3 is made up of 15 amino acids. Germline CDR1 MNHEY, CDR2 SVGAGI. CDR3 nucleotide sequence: TGTGCCAGCAGCACAGCCGACAGGTTGGACACTGAAGCTTTCTTT. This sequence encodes CASSTADRLDTEAFF.

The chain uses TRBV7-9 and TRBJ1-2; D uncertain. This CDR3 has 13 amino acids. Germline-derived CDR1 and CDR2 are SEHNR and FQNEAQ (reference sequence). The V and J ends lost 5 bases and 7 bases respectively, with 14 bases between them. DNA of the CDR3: TGTGCCAGCAGCGGCCGGCAGGTCTCTGGCTACACCTTC. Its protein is CASSGRQVSGYTF.

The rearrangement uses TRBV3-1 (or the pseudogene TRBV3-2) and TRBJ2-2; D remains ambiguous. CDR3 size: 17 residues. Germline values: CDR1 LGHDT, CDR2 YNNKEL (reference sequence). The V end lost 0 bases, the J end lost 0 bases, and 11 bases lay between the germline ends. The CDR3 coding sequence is TGTGCCAGCAGCCAAGATTATGGGCGACCGAACACCGGGGAGCTGTTTTTT. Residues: CASSQDYGRPNTGELFF.

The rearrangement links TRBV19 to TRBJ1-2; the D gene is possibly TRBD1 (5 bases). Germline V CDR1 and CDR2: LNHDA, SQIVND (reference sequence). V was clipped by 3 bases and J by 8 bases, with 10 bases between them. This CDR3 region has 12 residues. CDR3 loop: CASSMGRGGYTF. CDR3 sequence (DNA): TGTGCCAGTAGTATGGGTAGGGGCGGCTACACCTTC.

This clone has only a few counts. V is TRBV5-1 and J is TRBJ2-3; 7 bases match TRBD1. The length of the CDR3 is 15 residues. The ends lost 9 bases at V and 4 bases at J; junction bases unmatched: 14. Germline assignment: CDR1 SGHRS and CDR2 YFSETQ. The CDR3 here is CATTEQGIGSDTQYF. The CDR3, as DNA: TGCGCCACCACCGAACAGGGGATTGGCTCAGATACGCAGTATTTT.

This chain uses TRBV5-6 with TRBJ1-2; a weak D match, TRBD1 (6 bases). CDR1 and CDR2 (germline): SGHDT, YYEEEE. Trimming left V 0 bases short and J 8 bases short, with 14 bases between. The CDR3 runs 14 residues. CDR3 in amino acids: CASSLALGQLGYTF. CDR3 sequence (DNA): TGTGCCAGCAGCTTGGCCCTCGGACAGCTCGGCTACACCTTC.

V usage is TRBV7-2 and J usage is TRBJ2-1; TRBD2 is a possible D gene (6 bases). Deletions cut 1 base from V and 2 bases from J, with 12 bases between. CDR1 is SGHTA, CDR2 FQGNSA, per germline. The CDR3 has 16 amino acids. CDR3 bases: TGTGCCAGCAGCTTAGGTCCGGGGGTACCCTACAATGAGCAGTTCTTC. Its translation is CASSLGPGVPYNEQFF.

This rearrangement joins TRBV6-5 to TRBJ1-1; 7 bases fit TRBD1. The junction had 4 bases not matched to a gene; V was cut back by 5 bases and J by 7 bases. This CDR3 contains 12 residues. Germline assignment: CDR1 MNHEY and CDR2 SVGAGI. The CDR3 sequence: CASSKRTGEAFF. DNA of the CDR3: TGTGCCAGCAGTAAGCGGACAGGTGAAGCTTTCTTT.

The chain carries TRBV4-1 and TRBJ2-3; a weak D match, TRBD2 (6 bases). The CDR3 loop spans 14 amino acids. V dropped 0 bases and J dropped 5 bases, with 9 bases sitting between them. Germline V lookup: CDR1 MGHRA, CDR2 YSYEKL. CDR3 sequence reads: CASSQDTGEDTQYF. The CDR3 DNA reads TGCGCCAGCAGCCAAGATACGGGGGAAGATACGCAGTATTTT.

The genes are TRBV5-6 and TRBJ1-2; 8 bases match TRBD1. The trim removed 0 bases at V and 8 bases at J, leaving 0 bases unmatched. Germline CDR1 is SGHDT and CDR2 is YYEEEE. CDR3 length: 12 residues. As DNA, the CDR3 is TGTGCCAGCAGCTTGGCAGGGGGCGGCTACACCTTC. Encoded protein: CASSLAGGGYTF. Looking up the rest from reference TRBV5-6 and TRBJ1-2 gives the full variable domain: DAGVTQSPTHLIKTRGQQVTLRCSPKSGHDTVSWYQQALGQGPQFIFQYYEEEERQRGNFPDRFSGHQFPNYSSELNVNALLLGDSALYLCASSLAGGGYTFGSGTRLTVV.

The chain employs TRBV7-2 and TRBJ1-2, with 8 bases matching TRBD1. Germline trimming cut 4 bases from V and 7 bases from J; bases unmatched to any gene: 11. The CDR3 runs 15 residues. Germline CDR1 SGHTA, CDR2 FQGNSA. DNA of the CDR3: TGTGCCAGCAGCTCCTCCGCAGGGGGCGTAGGTGGCTACACCTTC. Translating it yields CASSSSAGGVGGYTF.

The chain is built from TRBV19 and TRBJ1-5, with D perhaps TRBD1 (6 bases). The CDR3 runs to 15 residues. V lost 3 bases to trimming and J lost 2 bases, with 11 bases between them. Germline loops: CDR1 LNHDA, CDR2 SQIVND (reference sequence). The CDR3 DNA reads TGTGCCAGTAGTATCAGGGGCGCTGGCAATCAGCCCCAGCATTTT. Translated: CASSIRGAGNQPQHF. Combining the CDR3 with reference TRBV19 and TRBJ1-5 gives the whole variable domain DGGITQSPKYLFRKEGQNVTLSCEQNLNHDAMYWYRQDPGQGLRLIYYSQIVNDFQKGDIAEGYSVSREKKESFPLTVTSAQKNPTAFYLCASSIRGAGNQPQHFGDGTRLSIL.

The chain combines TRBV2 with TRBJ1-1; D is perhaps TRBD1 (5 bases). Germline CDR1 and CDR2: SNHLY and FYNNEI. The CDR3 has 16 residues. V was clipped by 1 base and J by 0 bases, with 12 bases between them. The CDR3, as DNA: TGTGCCAGCAGTGAAGGTTGGGGGGAAATGAACACTGAAGCTTTCTTT. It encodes CASSEGWGEMNTEAFF.

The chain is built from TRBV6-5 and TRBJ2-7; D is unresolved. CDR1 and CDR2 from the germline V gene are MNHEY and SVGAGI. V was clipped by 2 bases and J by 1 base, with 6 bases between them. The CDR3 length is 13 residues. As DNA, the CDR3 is TGTGCCAGCAGTTACGTCAGGTCCTACGAGCAGTACTTC. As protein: CASSYVRSYEQYF.

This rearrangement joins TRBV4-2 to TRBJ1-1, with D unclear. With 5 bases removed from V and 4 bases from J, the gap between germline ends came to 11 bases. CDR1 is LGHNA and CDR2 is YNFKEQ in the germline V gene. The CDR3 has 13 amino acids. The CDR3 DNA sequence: TGTGCCAGCAGCGCCACAAGGAGCACTGAAGCTTTCTTT. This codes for CASSATRSTEAFF.

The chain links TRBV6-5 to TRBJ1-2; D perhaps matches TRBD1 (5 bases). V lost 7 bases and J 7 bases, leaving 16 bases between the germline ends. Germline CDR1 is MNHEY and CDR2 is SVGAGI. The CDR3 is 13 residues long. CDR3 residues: CASTDQGLIGYTF. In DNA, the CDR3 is TGTGCCAGCACCGACCAGGGACTTATTGGCTACACCTTC.

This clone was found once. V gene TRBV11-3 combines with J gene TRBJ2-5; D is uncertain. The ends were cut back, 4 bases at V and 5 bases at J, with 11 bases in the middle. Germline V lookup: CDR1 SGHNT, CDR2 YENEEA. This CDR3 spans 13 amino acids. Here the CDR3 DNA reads TGTGCCAGCAGCTCCCCGGGTGGGGAGACCCAGTACTTC. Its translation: CASSSPGGETQYF.

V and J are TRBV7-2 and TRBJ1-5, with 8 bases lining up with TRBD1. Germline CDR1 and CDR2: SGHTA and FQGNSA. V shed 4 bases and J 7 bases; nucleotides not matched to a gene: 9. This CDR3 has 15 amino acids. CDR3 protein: CASSSTGGGRQPQHF. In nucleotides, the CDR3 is TGTGCCAGCAGCTCCACAGGGGGGGGCAGACAGCCCCAGCATTTT.

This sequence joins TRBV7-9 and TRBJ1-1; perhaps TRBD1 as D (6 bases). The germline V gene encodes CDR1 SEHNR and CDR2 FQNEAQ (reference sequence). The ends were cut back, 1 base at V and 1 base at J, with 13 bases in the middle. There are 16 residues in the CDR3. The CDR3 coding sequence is TGTGCCAGCAGCTTAGGAGGGCAGGGGCGGAACACTGAAGCTTTCTTT. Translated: CASSLGGQGRNTEAFF.